The present T cell receptor (beta chain) was sequenced within a study of cytomegalovirus exposure and HLA in healthy donors. Whole-study results and caveats: Most TCR sequences were uncommon, yet certain public TCRs appeared in many donors. The investigators catalogued 150 to 200 TCR beta chains as cytomegalovirus-associated.

Remarks on this clone: Its antigen is not known. Other DNA sequences in this sample translate to the same CDR3.

The protocol was immunoSEQ multiplex PCR, while the TCRdb copy is restricted to in-frame clones and leaves out a portion. This sample has 52,000 or so clones, with approximately 89% found just once. CDR1 is MDHEN, CDR2 SYDVKM, per germline. Deletions cut 2 bases from V and 4 bases from J, with 6 bases between. This CDR3 is built from 12 residues. The source is a woman younger than 35 in good health and CMV-seronegative. Material: PBMCs. V usage is TRBV28 and J usage is TRBJ2-7; a weak D match, TRBD2 (6 bases). CDR3 coding DNA: TGTGCCAGCAGTTTAGGAGGGTACGAGCAGTACTTC. The encoded protein is CASSLGGYEQYF.